These T cell receptor beta chains were read from a single sample in a study of PD-L1 blockade in urothelial cancer. Sequencing was performed with immunoSEQ multiplex PCR; in TCRdb, only in-frame clones are kept and a portion is missing. The data contain 35,000 to 45,000 clones, about 90% of them seen just once; the ten biggest clones take up 5.5% to 8%. Sequenced here: PBMCs, sampled around atezolizumab (anti-PD-L1) treatment. The source is a man between 65 and 85 years old with urothelial cancer. CDR3s include the opening cysteine and the closing phenylalanine or tryptophan. The D gene is left open where the match is weak. Size values are once, few and many counts, or a class for expanded clones, and some rows have none.

clone_size	j_call	v_call	d_call	cdr3_nt	cdr3_aa
-	TRBJ1-1	TRBV6-1	-	TGTGCCAGCACCAAAGATGGGGGCATGAACACTGAAGCTTTCTTT	CASTKDGGMNTEAFF
-	TRBJ1-2	TRBV29-1	TRBD1	TGCAGCTCCCTAAACAGGGGGGTTGATGGCTACACCTTC	CSSLNRGVDGYTF
-	TRBJ2-2	TRBV11-2	TRBD2	TGTGCCAGCAGCTTAGCGGTCGGGACTAGCGGGAGGGCCGGGGAGCTGTTTTTT	CASSLAVGTSGRAGELFF
-	TRBJ2-5	TRBV9	-	TGTGCCAGCAGCTCAAGAGGGGGGGGCGCGGAGACCCAGTACTTC	CASSSRGGGAETQYF
-	TRBJ1-1	TRBV5-1	TRBD1	TGCGCCAGCAGCTCCGGACAGGGGAGGGCTGAAGCTTTCTTT	CASSSGQGRAEAFF
-	TRBJ2-4	TRBV6-6	TRBD1	TGTGCCAGCAGGCCGACAGGGGACAAAAACATTCAGTACTTC	CASRPTGDKNIQYF
few	TRBJ1-2	TRBV28	TRBD1	TGTGCCAGCAGTTCCGGACAGGGAGTATCTACCTATGGCTACACCTTC	CASSSGQGVSTYGYTF
-	TRBJ1-5	TRBV28	-	TGTGCCAGCAGTCCTATTCAGCCCCAGCATTTT	CASSPIQPQHF
once	TRBJ1-1	TRBV2	TRBD1	TGTGCCAGCAGACCGGGACAGGGGGCCACTGAAGCTTTCTTT	CASRPGQGATEAFF
-	TRBJ2-7	TRBV30	TRBD1	TGTGCCTGGAGTAAACAGGACAGGGGTTACGAGCAGTACTTC	CAWSKQDRGYEQYF
-	TRBJ2-1	TRBV21-1	-	TGTGCCAGCAGCAGAAAAGAGCAGGGGGTGGGGTTCTTC	CASSRKEQGVGFF
-	TRBJ1-1	TRBV30	-	TGTGCCTGGAGTGTACTTCGGGGAGGGACTGAAGCTTTCTTT	CAWSVLRGGTEAFF
-	TRBJ1-5	TRBV19	-	TGTGCCAGTACCCTACTACGGGACACGGACAATCAGCCCCAGCATTTT	CASTLLRDTDNQPQHF
-	TRBJ2-7	TRBV27	-	TGTGCCAGCAGTTTAGAGCGGCGCTTGGGCGAGCAGTACTTC	CASSLERRLGEQYF
-	TRBJ1-1	TRBV5-5	-	TGTGCCAGCAGCTTGGTCCGGAACACTGAAGCTTTCTTT	CASSLVRNTEAFF
-	TRBJ2-2	TRBV19	TRBD1	TGTGCCAGTAGTATACGGGGGACAGGGGCCTCGACTACCGCCGGGGAGCTGTTTTTT	CASSIRGTGASTTAGELFF
-	TRBJ2-3	TRBV5-4	-	TGTGCCAGCAGCGCCGGGACTCCCACAGATACGCAGTATTTT	CASSAGTPTDTQYF
few	TRBJ1-4	TRBV4-2	-	TGTGCCAGCAGCCAAGATCCAGGAGGGGTTGGGGAAAAACTGTTTTTT	CASSQDPGGVGEKLFF
-	TRBJ2-1	TRBV11-2	TRBD2	TGTGCCAGCAGCTTAGATAGCGTAGCGGGCAGTGAGCAGTTCTTC	CASSLDSVAGSEQFF
-	TRBJ2-2	TRBV6-4	-	TGTGCCAGCAGTGACTCTAGCGGAAACACCGGGGAGCTGTTTTTT	CASSDSSGNTGELFF
once	TRBJ2-3	TRBV5-1	TRBD2	TGCGCCAGCAGCTTGTGGGCAGCGGGAAGCACAGATACGCAGTATTTT	CASSLWAAGSTDTQYF
-	TRBJ1-2	TRBV6-5	-	TGTGCCAGCAGTTACTCGTTAACAGGGCACTATGGCTACACCTTC	CASSYSLTGHYGYTF
-	TRBJ1-1	TRBV19	TRBD1	TGTGCCAGTAGTAGTATGAGACAGGGGGCAAACACTGAAGCTTTCTTT	CASSSMRQGANTEAFF
-	TRBJ1-4	TRBV27	-	TGTGCCAGCACCGGACACCGGGAACTGTTTTTT	CASTGHRELFF
-	TRBJ1-1	TRBV27	TRBD1	TGTGCCAGCAGTCTGACAGGGGGCGCGACTGAAGCTTTCTTT	CASSLTGGATEAFF
-	TRBJ2-7	TRBV13	TRBD1	TGTGCCAGCAGCGCCTCCGGGACAGGGACCGAGCAGTACTTC	CASSASGTGTEQYF
-	TRBJ2-7	TRBV5-4	-	TGTGCCAGCAGCCGCGACAGTTACGAGCAGTACTTC	CASSRDSYEQYF
-	TRBJ2-3	TRBV15	TRBD1	TGTGCCACCAGCAGACAGGGGGCCTCAGATACGCAGTATTTT	CATSRQGASDTQYF
once	TRBJ2-3	TRBV5-4	-	TGTGCCAGCAGCCACAGGGATACGGCAGATACGCAGTATTTT	CASSHRDTADTQYF
-	TRBJ2-2	TRBV27	-	TGTGCCACCCAGTACGCCGGGGAGCTGTTTTTT	CATQYAGELFF
-	TRBJ2-5	TRBV14	-	TGTGCCAGCGGGAGAAGTCCTCTGGAGACCCAGTACTTC	CASGRSPLETQYF
-	TRBJ1-1	TRBV11-2	-	TGTGCCAGCAGCTCAGACAGGAACACTGAAGCTTTCTTT	CASSSDRNTEAFF
-	TRBJ1-5	TRBV2	-	TGTGCCAGCAGCCGCAACAGGGCTCAGCCCCAGCATTTT	CASSRNRAQPQHF
-	TRBJ2-3	TRBV7-3	TRBD2	TGTGCCAGCAGCCCAGCTAGCGGGAGGGCCGGAGATACGCAGTATTTT	CASSPASGRAGDTQYF
-	TRBJ2-1	TRBV9	TRBD1	TGTGCCAGCAGCGCCGAGACAGGGGTTGTAGGGGATGAGCAGTTCTTC	CASSAETGVVGDEQFF
-	TRBJ2-3	TRBV5-4	TRBD2	TGTGCCAGCAGCGCCCAAACTAGCGGGAGAGGCACAGATACGCAGTATTTT	CASSAQTSGRGTDTQYF
-	TRBJ2-3	TRBV11-2	-	TGTGCCAGCAGCTTAGCCAGGGTAACAGATACGCAGTATTTT	CASSLARVTDTQYF
-	TRBJ2-3	TRBV18	TRBD2	TGTGCCAGCTCACCACTAGCGGGAGGGCCGACAGATACGCAGTATTTT	CASSPLAGGPTDTQYF
-	TRBJ2-5	TRBV7-9	TRBD2	TGTGCCAGCATTCTCGGGGGTAGCGGGGCCCAAGAGACCCAGTACTTC	CASILGGSGAQETQYF
-	TRBJ1-2	TRBV7-8	-	TGTGCCAGCAGCTTAGGGACAGAGGACGCCTATGGCTACACCTTC	CASSLGTEDAYGYTF
-	TRBJ1-1	TRBV2	-	TGTGCCAGCAGTGACCGGGATGCTTTCTTT	CASSDRDAFF
once	TRBJ2-3	TRBV4-1	-	TGCGCCAGCAGCCAAGAGAGGGCACCTAGCACAGATACGCAGTATTTT	CASSQERAPSTDTQYF
-	TRBJ2-7	TRBV20-1	TRBD1	TGCAGTGGCAGAGGGGGCGGCGAGCAGTACTTC	CSGRGGGEQYF
once	TRBJ2-2	TRBV4-1	-	TGCGCCAGCAGCCAAGCTCGGGGGGCGGGCACCGGGGAGCTGTTTTTT	CASSQARGAGTGELFF
-	TRBJ1-2	TRBV9	TRBD1	TGTGCCAGCAGCGTAAACCCCCCGGGACAGGGACGGGGGAACTATGGCTACACCTTC	CASSVNPPGQGRGNYGYTF
-	TRBJ1-1	TRBV5-4	-	TGTGCCAGCAGCTTGCAACGGTCGAACACTGAAGCTTTCTTT	CASSLQRSNTEAFF
-	TRBJ2-7	TRBV5-6	TRBD1	TGTGCCAGCAGCTTACCCGGGACAGGGGCCTACGAGCAGTACTTC	CASSLPGTGAYEQYF
-	TRBJ1-2	TRBV7-9	-	TGTGCCAGCAGCTTAGTCGGTGCGGGGGACTATGGCTACACCTTC	CASSLVGAGDYGYTF
-	TRBJ2-7	TRBV10-3	TRBD1	TGTGCCATCAGGTACTCCGGGACAGGGGGCGTCGTCTACGAGCAGTACTTC	CAIRYSGTGGVVYEQYF
-	TRBJ2-1	TRBV19	-	TGTGCCAGTAGTATGGGACTTCTTAATGAGCAGTTCTTC	CASSMGLLNEQFF
-	TRBJ2-7	TRBV7-6	-	TGTGCCAGCAGCTTCGGCAGGGGAGACGAGCAGTACTTC	CASSFGRGDEQYF
-	TRBJ2-5	TRBV2	-	TGTGCCAGCAGAAAGGGACAACTCCAAGAGACCCAGTACTTC	CASRKGQLQETQYF